This TCR beta chain was identified in a study of blood T cell repertoires in COVID-19. The wider study: Samples taken during acute and convalescent COVID-19 were collected in the United States, Italy and Spain. PBMCs, B-cell-depleted T cells, or T cells were the source of the cDNA or gDNA that made up the material.

Authors' methods: Estimates of nucleated cell counts were drawn from the amplification of reference gene primers. Profiling relied on immunoSEQ multiplex PCR, and the TCRdb table lists in-frame clones only, not all of them. V, J and clone size are taken as reported in that table, and D and trimming were inferred from the DNA itself. In the table there are 150,000 to 200,000 clones, approximately 91% of which are singletons. This clone was observed once. Trimming cost V 1 base and J 1 base; bases outside gene matches: 6. The CDR3 spans 18 residues. From germline, CDR1 is LNHDA and CDR2 SQIVND (reference sequence).

The chain uses TRBV19 and TRBJ2-6; 8 bases fit TRBD1. The receptor was isolated from a man aged 18 to 30 with acute or convalescent COVID-19. The sequencing sample was made of peripheral blood. CDR3: CASSIAAGGVSGANVLTF. The CDR3 bases are TGTGCCAGTAGTATAGCGGCAGGGGGCGTATCTGGGGCCAACGTCCTGACTTTC.